This TCR beta chain was retrieved from a study of Ad26.COV2.S vaccination and SARS-CoV-2 variants listed by TCRdb under 2021. For context, the study as a whole: Vaccine-arm donors were drawn from COV1001, a multicentre, randomized, double-blind, placebo-controlled phase I-IIa trial of Ad26.COV2.S in healthy adults. Ad26.COV2.S was given intramuscularly at 5x10^10 or 1x10^11 viral particles, as a single shot or as two shots 56 days apart. Sequencing of the TCRbeta repertoire served to evaluate the specificity and breadth of SARS-CoV-2-reactive T cell receptors following Ad26.COV2.S vaccination. A total of 32 samples were included in the TCR-sequenced set, comprising roughly 20 Ad26.COV2.S vaccine recipients, 5 placebo recipients and 8 SARS-CoV-2 convalescent individuals. Participants in the trial were split at random into five groups of five each, receiving low-dose or high-dose Ad26.COV2.S once or twice, or else placebo on both occasions. Investigators did not know the trial group allocation while performing experiments and assessing outcomes. On the study overall, not on this receptor specifically: Vaccine and placebo recipients had similar non-spike TCR breadth, a finding consistent with the vaccine containing only spike. After vaccination, spike-specific CD8+ and CD4+ T cell responses were reported to show substantial breadth. Ad26.COV2.S recipients had higher spike-specific TCR breadth than placebo recipients (P = 0.0014). According to the authors, total T cell responses may have been underestimated by the TCR breadth and depth analyses. The study was not powered to compare responses between vaccine doses or regimens.

The CDR3 goes from the cysteine to the phenylalanine over 14 residues. CDR3 DNA is the only sequence kept; it has 42 bases, read in frame from the first base. Reading the germline V gene gives CDR1 MDHEN and CDR2 SYDVKM. After removal of 2 bases from V and 5 bases from J, the junction retains 6 bases not matched to a gene. Taken with the paper, the label for treatment or condition translates to: roughly 19 received Ad26.COV2.S at low or high dose, single or two shots; several received placebo; per-sample allocation not given. Repertoires of vaccine and placebo recipients were sequenced from samples taken on day 63 after the first injection. Between 29 July and 7 August 2020, Cohort 1b enrolled about 27 adults aged 18-55 years at one site in Boston, USA. Ad26.COV2.S was a replication-incompetent adenovirus type 26 vector expressing a prefusion-stabilized SARS-CoV-2 spike protein from the original Wuhan strain.

With respect to this clone: Its antigen remains undetermined. The input lacks base qualities; no much larger clone sits a single base away.

TCRbeta CDR3 regions were sequenced with the immunoSEQ Assay. After extraction, genomic DNA underwent amplification by bias-controlled multiplex PCR, followed by high-throughput sequencing. Processing in the source paper ran as follows. To quantify the absolute abundance of every unique TCRbeta CDR3 region, sequences were collapsed and filtered. T cell fraction was estimated by normalization of TCRbeta template counts to usable DNA, with usable DNA being measured through amplification of reference genes present in all nucleated cells. Repertoire TCRs were annotated as SARS-CoV-2-specific by exact matching of V gene, CDR3 amino acid sequence and J gene to a known reactive TCR set. MIRA supplied the reference SARS-CoV-2 TCR set, which was filtered for enrichment in COVID-19-positive ImmuneCODE repertoires so that public or cross-reactive TCRs were removed. Using the MIRA antigens, annotated TCRs were further analysed by specific ORF or by position within an ORF. Breadth was defined as the number of annotated unique rearrangements divided by the total number of unique productive rearrangements, and depth was defined as the summed frequency of the annotated unique rearrangements. Two-sided Wilcoxon rank-sum tests were used to compare TCR breadth between groups. The clones in this table, taken by TCRdb from immuneACCESS, are in-frame only. Not every clone is retained; where verified, under half of the shortfall comes from an unresolved V gene, and the cause of the rest is unknown. V and J calls and clone size are copied from that table; D and trimming were computed from the DNA. Within this sample are some 410,000 clones, with 92% of them counted one time only. The top ten clonotypes cover 1.5% to 2% of the sample.

The chain was built from TRBV28 and TRBJ2-7; 7 middle bases align to TRBD2. The source is a person between 18 and 59 years old who received the Ad26.COV2.S COVID-19 vaccine or a placebo. The specimen was peripheral blood, collected in a trial of Ad26.COV2.S vaccine versus placebo. The bases read TGTGCCAGCAGTTTACGGGGGGAACGTAACGAGCAGTACTTC. Translated, it gives CASSLRGERNEQYF.